This T cell receptor (beta chain) is from a study of T cells in Graves' hyperthyroidism and ophthalmopathy. This clonotype turned up a few times. V gave up 2 bases and J gave up 2 bases, with 14 bases separating them. The CDR3 covers 16 residues. Germline V gene lookup returns CDR1 KGHSH and CDR2 LQKENI. Graves' hyperthyroidism is called stable when ophthalmopathy does not progress within 18 months. Among the patients, aged 18 to 65, hyperthyroidism was newly diagnosed and had lasted under 2 months. RNA transcripts served as the template for amplifying TCR beta CDR3 regions. TCR CDR3 underwent first-round RT-PCR with the HTBI primer set. TCRdb called the multiplex PCR reads again in MiXCR, with one record for every CDR3 protein. This sample has fewer than 900,000 distinct CDR3 sequences, with roughly 15% found just once.

The chain carries TRBV18 and TRBJ2-3; D is perhaps TRBD2 (6 bases). Sequencing used blood. The receptor was derived from a man between 18 and 29 years old with Graves' hyperthyroidism. CDR3 in amino acids: CASSPSGTQFTDTQYF. The CDR3 nucleotides are TGTGCCAGCTCACCATCGGGGACTCAATTCACAGATACGCAGTATTTT.